This TCR beta chain was sequenced during a study of naive and memory T cell subsets. Study-level results: Possibly reflecting memory cells re-expressing CD45RA, a few larger clonotypes occurred in naive repertoires, especially CD8. No ground truth validated the naive and memory repertoire findings.

For this clonotype: Its antigen is not identified.

After the first PCR, alpha and beta chain libraries were processed separately. Two oligonucleotides, mixed equimolar, formed the beta constant-region primer covering TRBC1 and TRBC2. The ligated cDNA underwent four PCR rounds using SP2 and nested alpha and beta constant-region primers. TCRdb re-derived calls from the UMI-ligation and nested PCR reads in MiXCR, one entry per CDR3 protein. There are approximately 80,000 distinct CDR3 sequences in the sample; 8% to 9.5% occur only once, and less than 1.5% lies in the top ten. The germline V and J ends were trimmed by 1 base and 7 bases, with 10 bases remaining between them. This CDR3 spans 13 amino acids. Germline V gives CDR1 MGHDK, CDR2 SYGVNS.

V usage is TRBV25-1 and J usage is TRBJ2-5, with D uncertain. Material for sequencing was naive CD8+ T cells from blood. This receptor was identified in a human donor in good health. The CDR3 here is CASSESGSVTQYF. The CDR3 coding sequence is TGTGCCAGCAGTGAATCCGGTTCGGTGACCCAGTACTTC.